The sequence of this T cell receptor beta chain was determined in a study of T cell responses to AZD1222 COVID-19 vaccine. Study-level points and caveats: The study reported that nearly half of spike-specific TCRs target unmutated variant regions. Researchers report vaccine-associated CD4 TCRs spanning spike, with dominance at 160-218 and 743-854. Clonal diversity was possibly underestimated; the donors were predominantly white British and more often female. The study identified only six AZD1222 recipients as seropositive at baseline.

This clone was recorded once. What it recognizes is unknown. One junction end disagrees with the germline gene, perhaps due to a read error. Produced via immunoSEQ multiplex PCR; TCRdb's table is partial and in-frame only. Here the sample spans fewer than 200,000 clones, over 85% being singletons. This CDR3 contains 10 residues. Per the germline V gene, CDR1 is MNHEY and CDR2 is SMNVEV (reference sequence). The chain recombines TRBV27 with TRBJ2-7; no clear D. This sequence was found in an adult in good health. The sample consisted of peripheral blood, taken on day 0 of AZD1222 vaccination. CDR3 nucleotide sequence: TGTGCCAGCAGTCTCCTCCCCCCTAAGTGG. Encoded protein: CASSLLPPKW.